The 23 T cell receptor beta chains presented below share a single source sample, sequenced in a study of human T cells and chemical hapten exposure. The time point denotes: patch test 1, 2 weeks after DPC sensitization. The treatment is: therapeutic diphenylcyclopropenone sensitization with weekly scalp DPC. TCRdb reprocessed the RACE reads with MiXCR, giving one entry per CDR3 protein. The sample consists of tens of thousands of distinct CDR3 sequences, about 9.6% of them appearing once. The sample here was whole blood, taken in connection with sensitization to the hapten diphenylcyclopropenone (DPC). The receptor source for this set is a woman between 35 and 50 years old with alopecia areata. Some clones in this sample may be carry-over from other donors' samples.

This clonotype has a handful of counts. The chain couples TRBV2 to TRBJ2-7, with 8 bases aligning to TRBD1. V trimming: 7 bases; J trimming: 2 bases; junction bases outside the gene matches: 7. Germline CDR1 is SNHLY and CDR2 is FYNNEI. The CDR3 spans 14 residues. In DNA, the CDR3 is TGTGCCAGCAAGGGCAGGGGGCCACCCTACGAGCAGTACTTC. It codes for CASKGRGPPYEQYF.

Turning to this clonotype: A single base separates this from a much larger clone, so it may be a read error. This chain connects TRBV12-3 or TRBV12-4 to TRBJ2-3; 10 bases fit TRBD2. The CDR3 covers 15 residues. The J segment lost 8 bases and the V segment lost 6 bases, leaving 11 bases of the junction unmatched. The CDR3 is CASSPGTSEGVTQYF. CDR3 nucleotides: TGTGCCAGCAGCCCTGGGACTAGCGAGGGGGTTACGCAGTATTTT.

This clonotype was seen a handful of times. This chain uses TRBV11-1 with TRBJ2-1, with 13 bases lining up with TRBD2. The germline CDR1 and CDR2 sequences are SGHAT and FQDESV (reference sequence). V shed 8 bases, J shed 5 bases, and the junction held 6 bases outside the gene matches. CDR3 length: 15 residues. Here the CDR3 reads CASWPGTSGNNEQFF. In DNA form, the CDR3 reads TGTGCCAGCTGGCCCGGGACTAGCGGGAACAATGAGCAGTTCTTC.

This chain joins TRBV7-2 and TRBJ2-3; 7 positions match TRBD1. The CDR3 is 14 residues long. Germline CDR1 and CDR2: SGHTA and FQGNSA. V was pared by 4 bases and J by 4 bases, with 5 bases of the junction left unmatched. CDR3 region: CASSSYRGADTQYF. CDR3 DNA: TGTGCCAGCAGCTCCTACAGGGGCGCAGATACGCAGTATTTT.

This clonotype was counted many times. The chain employs TRBV5-4 and TRBJ1-6; 7 bases agree with TRBD1. The CDR3 loop spans 19 amino acids. Germline V lookup: CDR1 SGHNT, CDR2 YYREEE (reference sequence). After removal of 1 base from V and 6 bases from J, the junction contained 16 bases not matched to a gene. The CDR3 loop reads CASSLYGPTGTSLNSPLHF. CDR3 nucleotide sequence: TGTGCCAGCAGCTTGTATGGCCCGACAGGGACCTCTCTTAATTCACCCCTCCACTTT. Filled out from reference TRBV5-4 and TRBJ1-6, the complete variable domain reads ETGVTQSPTHLIKTRGQQVTLRCSSQSGHNTVSWYQQALGQGPQFIFQYYREEENGRGNFPPRFSGLQFPNYSSELNVNALELDDSALYLCASSLYGPTGTSLNSPLHFGNGTRLTVT.

The chain uses TRBV6-5 and TRBJ2-2, with a possible D match to TRBD2 (6 bases). V was trimmed by 5 bases and J by 4 bases, leaving 11 bases between them. The CDR3 loop spans 14 amino acids. CDR1 is MNHEY, CDR2 SVGAGI, per germline. CDR3 in amino acids: CASSIRDSTGELFF. DNA for the CDR3: TGTGCCAGCAGTATACGGGACTCCACCGGGGAGCTGTTTTTT.

With regard to this clonotype: The CDR3 carries no conserved terminal phenylalanine or tryptophan, so it likely arises from a read error. The V and J genes are TRBV20-1 and TRBJ2-7, with D tentatively TRBD1 (6 bases). V lost 2 bases, J lost 5 bases, and 19 bases lay in between. CDR1 and CDR2 (germline): DFQATT, SNEGSKA (reference sequence). This CDR3 comprises 15 residues. CDR3 DNA: TGCAGTGCTAGATCTGCCGAGGCAGGGGACCACGAGCAGTACATC. This gives the protein CSARSAEAGDHEQYI.

This clonotype was detected ten times or more. This chain uses TRBV6-4 with TRBJ2-2; maybe TRBD2 (6 bases). Germline V gene sequence: CDR1 MRHNA, CDR2 SNTAGT. This CDR3 is built from 15 residues. Trimming removed 4 bases at V and 0 bases at J, with 9 bases between. The DNA for the CDR3 is TGTGCCAGCAGTGCGGAGGGCGCGAACACCGGGGAGCTGTTTTTT. Amino acid sequence: CASSAEGANTGELFF.

This clonotype has at least ten counts. The chain employs TRBV5-1 and TRBJ2-3; the D gene is possibly TRBD2 (6 bases). There are 14 residues in the CDR3. Germline CDR1 is SGHRS and CDR2 is YFSETQ. Trimming pared 5 bases from V and 1 base from J, leaving 11 bases between. CDR3 sequence reads: CASSQGLGTDTQYF. The CDR3 DNA reads TGCGCCAGCAGTCAGGGACTCGGCACAGATACGCAGTATTTT.

This clonotype was found a few times. The chain is built from TRBV5-5 and TRBJ2-7, with a tentative D call TRBD2 (7 bases). The germline V gene has CDR1 SGHKS and CDR2 YYEKEE (reference sequence). CDR3 length: 14 amino acids. V shed 4 bases and J shed 6 bases, with 17 bases lying between them. The CDR3 is CASSLVGGRSEQYF. In nucleotides, the CDR3 is TGTGCCAGCAGCCTAGTCGGGGGGCGGAGCGAGCAGTACTTC.

This clonotype showed up many times. The chain employs TRBV28 and TRBJ2-4, with D perhaps given as TRBD1 or TRBD2 (5 bases each). The V gene lost 7 bases and the J gene lost 9 bases, with 22 bases spanning the gap. The CDR3 is 15 amino acids. Per germline, CDR1 MDHEN and CDR2 SYDVKM. Written as DNA, the CDR3 is TGTGCCAGCATCCCAACGGCAGGGACGAAACGCATTCAGTACTTC. Its translation is CASIPTAGTKRIQYF. Filled out from reference TRBV28 and TRBJ2-4, the complete variable domain reads DVKVTQSSRYLVKRTGEKVFLECVQDMDHENMFWYRQDPGLGLRLIYFSYDVKMKEKGDIPEGYSVSREKKERFSLILESASTNQTSMYLCASIPTAGTKRIQYFGAGTRLSVL.

Ten or more counts support this clonotype. The V call is TRBV20-1, the J call TRBJ1-5; 7 bases are shared with TRBD1. The ends lost 3 bases at V and 7 bases at J; junction bases unmatched: 12. The CDR3 runs to 15 residues. The germline CDR1 and CDR2 sequences are DFQATT and SNEGSKA (reference sequence). This CDR3 is CSARAQGSGDQPQHF. DNA of the CDR3: TGCAGTGCTAGGGCACAGGGGAGTGGGGACCAGCCCCAGCATTTT.

This clonotype was recorded at least ten times. The chain employs TRBV18 and TRBJ2-7; TRBD1 agrees at 8 bases. V lost 7 bases to trimming and J lost 3 bases; unmatched junction nucleotides: 8. The CDR3 spans 14 residues. In germline, CDR1 is KGHSH, CDR2 LQKENI. CDR3 residues: CASFDRGGSYEQYF. Written as DNA, the CDR3 is TGTGCCAGCTTTGACAGGGGAGGCAGCTACGAGCAGTACTTC.

This clonotype was recorded many times. The chain carries TRBV19 and TRBJ1-5; no definite D call. V was clipped by 5 bases and J by 5 bases, with 13 bases between them. The CDR3 loop spans 14 amino acids. Germline assignment: CDR1 LNHDA and CDR2 SQIVND (reference sequence). CDR3 sequence: CASSEGVGYQPQHF. The CDR3 DNA sequence: TGTGCCAGTAGTGAGGGAGTGGGGTATCAGCCCCAGCATTTT.

This clonotype has a count of ten or more. This rearrangement joins TRBV7-9 to TRBJ1-6; 9 nucleotides match TRBD1. Germline trimming cut 4 bases from V and 7 bases from J; bases unmatched to any gene: 5. The germline V gene encodes CDR1 SEHNR and CDR2 FQNEAQ (reference sequence). The CDR3 has 15 amino acids. The CDR3 region is CASSSGQGRNSPLHF. In DNA form, the CDR3 reads TGTGCCAGCAGCTCCGGACAGGGGCGGAATTCACCCCTCCACTTT. The full variable domain, with the rest looked up from reference TRBV7-9 and TRBJ1-6, is DTGVSQNPRHKITKRGQNVTFRCDPISEHNRLYWYRQTLGQGPEFLTYFQNEAQLEKSRLLSDRFSAERPKGSFSTLEIQRTEQGDSAMYLCASSSGQGRNSPLHFGNGTRLTVT.

V is TRBV4-1 and J is TRBJ2-3; D not certain. V was shortened by 3 bases and J by 6 bases, with 7 bases between the two germline ends. From germline, CDR1 is MGHRA and CDR2 YSYEKL. The CDR3 runs 12 residues. The CDR3 DNA follows: TGCGCCAGCAGCCACACCTTGGATACGCAGTATTTT. Translation gives CASSHTLDTQYF.

This clonotype has more than one count but fewer than ten. The J gene is TRBJ1-4, the V gene TRBV7-2; TRBD1 might be the D (5 bases). Germline assignment: CDR1 SGHTA and CDR2 FQGNSA. The germline V and J ends were trimmed by 6 bases and 2 bases, with 16 bases remaining between them. The CDR3 contains 16 residues. CDR3 coding DNA: TGTGCCAGCAGACCAACCATGGGACTTACTAATGAAAAACTGTTTTTT. It encodes CASRPTMGLTNEKLFF.

This clonotype was detected only a few times. The chain employs TRBV5-8 and TRBJ2-2; D not certain. The CDR3 length is 17 residues. V dropped 3 bases and J dropped 4 bases, with 19 bases sitting between them. Germline V gene data show CDR1 as SGHTS and CDR2 as YDEGEE. The CDR3 loop is CASSSHDPMVSTGELFF. Here the CDR3 DNA reads TGTGCCAGCAGCTCGCATGACCCGATGGTTTCCACCGGGGAGCTGTTTTTT.

This clonotype turned up a few times. The chain has TRBV4-1 and TRBJ2-7; 9 bases are a match to TRBD1. Germline values: CDR1 MGHRA, CDR2 YSYEKL. This CDR3 contains 17 residues. V lost 7 bases, J lost 1 base, and 14 bases stayed unmatched. CDR3 nucleotide sequence: TGCGCCAGCACCCCTCAGAGGTGGGACAGGGCGTCCTACGAGCAGTACTTC. This sequence encodes CASTPQRWDRASYEQYF.

This clonotype was counted only a few times. The rearrangement uses TRBV11-2 and TRBJ1-4; D might be TRBD1 (6 bases). The CDR3 extends over 15 amino acids. V lost 1 base to trimming and J lost 8 bases, with 14 bases between them. CDR1 and CDR2 (germline): SGHAT, FQNNGV. The CDR3 protein is CASSLAGGAREKLFF. The CDR3 bases are TGTGCCAGCAGCTTAGCGGGGGGCGCGAGAGAAAAACTGTTTTTT.

This clonotype appeared many times. The V and J genes are TRBV29-1 and TRBJ2-3, with D hard to call. The germline CDR1 and CDR2 sequences are SQVTM and ANQGSEA. This CDR3 region has 14 residues. The germline V and J ends were trimmed by 4 bases and 0 bases, with 11 bases remaining between them. The CDR3 sequence: CSVVDGFSTDTQYF. CDR3 nucleotides: TGCAGCGTTGTTGACGGGTTTAGCACAGATACGCAGTATTTT.

This clonotype was counted at least ten times. The genes are TRBV11-2 and TRBJ2-1, with D perhaps given as TRBD1 or TRBD2 (5 bases each). CDR1 is SGHAT and CDR2 is FQNNGV in the germline V gene. V was clipped by 4 bases and J by 2 bases, with 15 bases between them. This CDR3 has 16 amino acids. CDR3 region: CASSSLAGRTYNEQFF. The CDR3 DNA reads as TGTGCCAGCAGCTCGTTGGCAGGGAGAACCTACAATGAGCAGTTCTTC.

This clonotype was seen at least ten times. The CDR3 protein is CASSTYYEQYF. In DNA form, the CDR3 reads TGTGCCAGCAGCACGTACTACGAGCAGTACTTC. The gene calls are TRBV11-2 and TRBJ2-7; D gene uncertain. V was cut by 5 bases and J by 3 bases, with 5 bases left in between. This CDR3 spans 11 amino acids. The germline gives CDR1 SGHAT, CDR2 FQNNGV.